Below, 3 T cell receptor beta chains from the same sample are listed, as sequenced in a study of shared clonotypes between healthy human individuals. Generated by immunoSEQ multiplex PCR, the TCRdb table keeps only in-frame clones and is missing some. The data hold around 690,000 clones, with less than 95% observed a single time. Sequencing was done on a sample of memory CD8+ T cells from PBMCs. Subset specified: CD45RO+ cells pooled with CCR7-negative TemRA cells. These receptors came from a young man in good health. Some clones in this sample may be carry-over from other donors' samples.

J is TRBJ2-7 and V is TRBV7-7; possibly TRBD1 for D (6 bases). There are 13 residues in the CDR3. Germline CDR1 reads SSHAT; CDR2 reads FNYEAQ (reference sequence). V dropped 5 bases and J dropped 1 base, with 9 bases sitting between them. CDR3 sequence: CASSADRSYEQYF. The CDR3 region has the DNA TGTGCCAGCAGCGCCGACAGGTCCTACGAGCAGTACTTC.

The V gene is TRBV6-5, the J gene TRBJ2-7; D tentatively reads TRBD1 or TRBD2 (6 bases each). V gave up 2 bases and J gave up 2 bases, with 10 bases separating them. CDR3 size: 14 residues. Germline lookup yields CDR1 MNHEY and CDR2 SVGAGI. The CDR3 protein is CASSYSGGPYEQYF. CDR3 bases: TGTGCCAGCAGTTACAGTGGGGGGCCCTACGAGCAGTACTTC.

This chain connects TRBV6-1 to TRBJ2-1; tentative D call: TRBD2 (6 bases). Germline CDR1 and CDR2: MNHNS and SASEGT. This CDR3 contains 13 residues. Trimming cost V 6 bases and J 7 bases, with 13 bases left between them. The DNA of the CDR3 is TGTGCCAGCAGAGGGAGGAGGGATAATGAGCAGTTCTTC. Protein sequence: CASRGRRDNEQFF.